The source of this T cell receptor (beta chain) is a study of shared clonotypes between healthy human individuals. At the level of the study: Aged 18 to 49, the donors were a couple of women and three men.

The CDR3 is made up of 15 amino acids. V lost 2 bases to trimming and J lost 0 bases, with 11 bases between them. CDR1 and CDR2 from the germline V gene are SGHTA and FQGNSA. The study's findings and limits: On the whole, naive subsets had larger estimated richness than memory subsets had.

Generated by immunoSEQ multiplex PCR, the TCRdb table keeps only in-frame clones and is missing some. The sample lists about 2 million clones; 95% were seen once. In this sample, this clone turned up once. What it binds is unknown. Sequencing was carried out using naive CD4+ T cells sorted from blood. As to subset: CD45RA+ positively selected. This chain joins TRBV7-2 and TRBJ2-7; D remains ambiguous. This receptor was taken from a man younger than 35 in good health. Here the CDR3 DNA reads TGTGCCAGCAGCTTATGGTCTACCGACTCCTACGAGCAGTACTTC. Translated: CASSLWSTDSYEQYF.